Each of the 4 T cell receptor beta chains below was sequenced from the same sample in a study of cytomegalovirus exposure and HLA in healthy donors. The PCR made use of 60 Vbeta and 13 Jbeta primers. Repertoires were generated with immunoSEQ multiplex PCR, while TCRdb's copy carries only in-frame clones and drops some. The sample shows roughly 160,000 clones, roughly 80% of them seen only once. The sample taken for sequencing was PBMCs. The origin of the receptors is a man in his forties or fifties in good health and CMV-seropositive.

The V call is TRBV11-2, the J call TRBJ1-5, with D hard to call. This CDR3 contains 15 residues. V gave up 1 base and J gave up 5 bases, with 12 bases separating them. CDR1 and CDR2 (germline): SGHAT, FQNNGV. The CDR3 DNA reads TGTGCCAGCAGCTTAGGACATACGATAGATCAGCCCCAGCATTTT. Translation: CASSLGHTIDQPQHF.

This chain links TRBV5-1 with TRBJ2-3; 11 nucleotides align to TRBD2. The V gene's germline CDR1 is SGHRS and CDR2 YFSETQ. This CDR3 comprises 18 residues. After removal of 2 bases from V and 1 base from J, the junction contained 9 bases not matched to a gene. CDR3 bases: TGCGCCAGCAGCTTATTAGCGGGGGGGCGGGCCCGCACAGATACGCAGTATTTT. It codes for CASSLLAGGRARTDTQYF.

CDR3 in amino acids: CASSVASSGGLSYNEQFF. CDR3 coding DNA: TGTGCCAGCAGCGTAGCCTCCAGCGGGGGACTCTCCTACAATGAGCAGTTCTTC. V usage is TRBV9 and J usage is TRBJ2-1; 8 bases agree with TRBD2. Trimming at V came to 0 bases and at J to 0 bases, leaving 8 bases not matched to a gene. In germline, CDR1 is SGDLS, CDR2 YYNGEE. The CDR3 is made up of 18 amino acids. The full variable domain, with the rest looked up from reference TRBV9 and TRBJ2-1, is DSGVTQTPKHLITATGQRVTLRCSPRSGDLSVYWYQQSLDQGLQFLIQYYNGEERAKGNILERFSAQQFPDLHSELNLSSLELGDSALYFCASSVASSGGLSYNEQFFGPGTRLTVL.

The CDR3 sequence is CATKSGTNYEQYF. In DNA, the CDR3 is TGTGCCACCAAAAGCGGGACAAACTACGAGCAGTACTTC. J is TRBJ2-7 and V is TRBV28; D is possibly TRBD2 (7 bases). Trimming took 10 bases from V and 3 from J, leaving 16 bases between them. The length of the CDR3 is 13 residues. Germline V gene data show CDR1 as MDHEN and CDR2 as SYDVKM.